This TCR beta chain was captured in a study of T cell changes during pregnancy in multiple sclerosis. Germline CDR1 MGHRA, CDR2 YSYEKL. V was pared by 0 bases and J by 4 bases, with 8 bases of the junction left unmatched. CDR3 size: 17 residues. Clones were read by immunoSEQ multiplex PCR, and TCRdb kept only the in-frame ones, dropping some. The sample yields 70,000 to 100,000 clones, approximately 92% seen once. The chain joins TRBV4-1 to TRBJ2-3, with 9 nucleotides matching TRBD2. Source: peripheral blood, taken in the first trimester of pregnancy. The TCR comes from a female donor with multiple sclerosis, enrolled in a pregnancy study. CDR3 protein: CASSQDGASGTADTQYF. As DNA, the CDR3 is TGCGCCAGCAGCCAAGATGGCGCTAGCGGGACCGCAGATACGCAGTATTTT.